These 8 T cell receptor beta chains originate from one sample sequenced in a study of blood T cell repertoires in COVID-19. Measured with immunoSEQ multiplex PCR; TCRdb has only the in-frame clones, and not every one. The profile covers under 300,000 clones, with 79% appearing a single time and 4% taken by the ten largest. The sequenced material came from peripheral blood. The receptors originated from a woman in her thirties or forties with active or convalescent COVID-19.

The chain combines TRBV7-6 with TRBJ2-5, with D perhaps TRBD2 (6 bases). The CDR3 is 13 amino acids. V was pared by 11 bases and J by 2 bases, with 15 bases between. Germline CDR1 is SGHVS and CDR2 is FNYEAQ. CDR3 region: CAGARGNQETQYF. The DNA for the CDR3 is TGTGCCGGCGCCCGGGGGAATCAAGAGACCCAGTACTTC. Using reference TRBV7-6 and TRBJ2-5 for the parts outside the CDR3, the full variable domain is GAGVSQSPRYKVTKRGQDVALRCDPISGHVSLYWYRQALGQGPEFLTYFNYEAQQDKSGLPNDRFSAERPEGSISTLTIQRTEQRDSAMYRCAGARGNQETQYFGPGTRLLVL.

V is TRBV7-8 and J is TRBJ2-3, with D uncertain. From germline, CDR1 is SGHVS and CDR2 FQNEAQ. The V end was cut by 2 bases, the J end by 0 bases, with 12 bases between. This CDR3 has 16 residues. CDR3 in amino acids: CASSLSAATSTDTQYF. The CDR3 DNA sequence: TGTGCCAGCAGCTTATCGGCGGCGACTAGCACAGATACGCAGTATTTT.

The gene calls are TRBV27 and TRBJ1-2; possibly TRBD1 for D (6 bases). Germline CDR1 MNHEY, CDR2 SMNVEV (reference sequence). The CDR3 runs 14 residues. V shed 2 bases and J shed 3 bases, with 10 bases lying between them. In DNA, the CDR3 is TGTGCCAGCAGTTTAGCCAGGGGTTACTATGGCTACACCTTC. Amino acid sequence: CASSLARGYYGYTF.

The chain joins TRBV7-6 to TRBJ2-3; D gene uncertain. The CDR3 runs 16 residues. Per the germline V gene, CDR1 is SGHVS and CDR2 is FNYEAQ. Trimming removed 5 bases at V and 4 bases at J, with 19 bases between. The chain's CDR3 is CASSRGLVAFPDTQYF. The CDR3, as DNA: TGTGCCAGCAGCCGTGGATTGGTAGCCTTTCCAGATACGCAGTATTTT.

V gene TRBV2 combines with J gene TRBJ2-7, with TRBD2 identical over 8 bases. Germline loops: CDR1 SNHLY, CDR2 FYNNEI. With 6 bases clipped from V and 4 bases from J, the junction kept 2 bases outside the gene matches. The CDR3 is made up of 12 amino acids. In DNA, the CDR3 is TGTGCCAGCAGCCGGGGGGGGTACGAGCAGTACTTC. Translated, it gives CASSRGGYEQYF.

The chain is built from TRBV28 and TRBJ1-1; TRBD1 matches at 8 bases. From germline, CDR1 is MDHEN and CDR2 SYDVKM. The CDR3 totals 14 residues. After removal of 5 bases from V and 8 bases from J, the junction contained 10 bases not matched to a gene. As DNA, the CDR3 is TGTGCCAGCAGTGTCGCCGGGGGACAGGACGAAGCTTTCTTT. Encoded protein: CASSVAGGQDEAFF.

This clone was observed a single time. The chain uses TRBV28 and TRBJ2-3, with D uncertain. This CDR3 spans 12 amino acids. V lost 9 bases and J 4 bases, leaving 11 bases between the germline ends. Germline loops: CDR1 MDHEN, CDR2 SYDVKM. CDR3 protein: CASHRLADTQYF. DNA for the CDR3: TGTGCCAGTCACCGACTTGCAGATACGCAGTATTTT.

The V gene is TRBV9, the J gene TRBJ2-3; perhaps TRBD2 as D (5 bases). V lost 4 bases to trimming and J lost 0 bases, with 18 bases between them. The germline CDR1 and CDR2 sequences are SGDLS and YYNGEE. The CDR3 loop spans 17 amino acids. CDR3 DNA: TGTGCCAGCAGCTCCCCCCTCGGAGGCGGAAGCACAGATACGCAGTATTTT. It yields the protein CASSSPLGGGSTDTQYF.